The T cell receptor (beta chain) under discussion was sequenced for a study of tumor-infiltrating lymphocytes in primary liver carcinoma. General observations from the study: It was in tumors, not blood, that the top-250-clone fraction was significantly higher (p = 0.039).

It was unsorted whole blood that yielded blood RNA, and germline DNA was also extracted. As concerns this clonotype: Its antigen is unknown.

This CDR3 has 13 residues. V was cut by 4 bases and J by 2 bases, with 9 bases left in between. CDR1 is SGHNT and CDR2 is YYREEE in the germline V gene (reference sequence). From approximately 0.5 ug of total RNA, TCR beta-specific cDNA was reverse-transcribed using a constant-region primer. Investigators got TCR beta libraries out of three nested multiplex PCR rounds, done with slightly modified ARM-PCR. Two initial PCR rounds of approximately 10 cycles each paired TRBV1-TRBV30 forward primers with a C-beta reverse primer. TCRdb itself ran the multiplex PCR reads through MiXCR, one entry per CDR3 protein. Here the sample spans about 200,000 distinct CDR3 sequences, around 60% being singletons.

The sequenced material came from peripheral blood. V gene TRBV5-4 combines with J gene TRBJ2-5; tentative D call: TRBD1 (5 bases). The TCR sequence derives from a woman aged 55-70 years with primary liver carcinoma and hepatitis B virus infection. The CDR3 DNA reads TGTGCCAGCAGCCGGACATTGCAAGAGACCCAGTACTTC. Encoded protein: CASSRTLQETQYF.